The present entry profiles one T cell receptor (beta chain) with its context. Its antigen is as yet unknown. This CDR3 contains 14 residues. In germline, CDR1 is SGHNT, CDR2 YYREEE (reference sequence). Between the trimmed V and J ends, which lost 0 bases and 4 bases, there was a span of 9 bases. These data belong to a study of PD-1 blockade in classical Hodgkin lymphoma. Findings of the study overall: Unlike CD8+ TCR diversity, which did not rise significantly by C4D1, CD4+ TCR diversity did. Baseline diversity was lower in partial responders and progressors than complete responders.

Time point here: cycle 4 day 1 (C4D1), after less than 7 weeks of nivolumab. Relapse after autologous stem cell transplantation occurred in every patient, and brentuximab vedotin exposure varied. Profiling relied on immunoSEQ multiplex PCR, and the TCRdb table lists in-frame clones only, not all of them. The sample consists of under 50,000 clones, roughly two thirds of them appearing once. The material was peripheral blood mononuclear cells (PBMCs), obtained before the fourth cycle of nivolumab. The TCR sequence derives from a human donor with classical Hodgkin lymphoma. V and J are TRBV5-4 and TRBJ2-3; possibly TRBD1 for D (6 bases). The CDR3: CASSLARGPDTQYF. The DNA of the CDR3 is TGTGCCAGCAGCTTGGCCAGGGGACCAGATACGCAGTATTTT.